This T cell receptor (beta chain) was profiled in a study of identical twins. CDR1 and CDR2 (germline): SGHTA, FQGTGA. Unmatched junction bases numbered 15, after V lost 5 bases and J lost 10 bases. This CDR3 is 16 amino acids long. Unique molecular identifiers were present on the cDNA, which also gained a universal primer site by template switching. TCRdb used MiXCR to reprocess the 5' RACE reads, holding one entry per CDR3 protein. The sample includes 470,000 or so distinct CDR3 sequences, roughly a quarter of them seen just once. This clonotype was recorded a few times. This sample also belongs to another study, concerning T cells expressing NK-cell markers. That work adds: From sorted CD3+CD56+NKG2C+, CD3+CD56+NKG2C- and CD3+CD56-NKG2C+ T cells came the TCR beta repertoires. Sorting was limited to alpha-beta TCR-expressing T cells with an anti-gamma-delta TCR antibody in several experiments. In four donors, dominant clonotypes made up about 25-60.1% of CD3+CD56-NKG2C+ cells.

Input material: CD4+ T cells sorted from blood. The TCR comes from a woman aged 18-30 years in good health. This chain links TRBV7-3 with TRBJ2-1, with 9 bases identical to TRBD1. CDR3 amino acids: CASSPSRDRVPIEQFF. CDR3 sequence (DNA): TGTGCCAGCAGCCCCTCACGGGACAGGGTCCCTATAGAGCAGTTCTTC.